The clone carrying this T cell receptor beta chain was detected once. The data originate from a study of blood T cell repertoires in COVID-19. As for the study in general: Donors in the United States, Italy and Spain gave samples during acute or convalescent COVID-19.

Germline-derived CDR1 and CDR2 are SGHAT and FQNNGV. After removal of 4 bases from V and 2 bases from J, the junction contained 4 bases not matched to a gene. The length of the CDR3 is 16 residues. While infection was still active, Seattle patients were enrolled and then followed longitudinally. As handled by the study authors: It was from reference gene primer amplification that nucleated cell counts were estimated. The protocol was immunoSEQ multiplex PCR, while the TCRdb copy is restricted to in-frame clones and leaves out a portion. The V and J calls and clone size were taken over from that table, and D and trimming were inferred from the DNA. The sample carries 150,000 to 200,000 clones, 82% recorded once.

Material: peripheral blood. The source is a woman aged 60-70 years with COVID-19, enrolled during active disease. The chain employs TRBV11-2 and TRBJ2-7; 14 positions agree with TRBD2. The CDR3 sequence is CASSSGLAGVAYEQYF. The CDR3, as DNA: TGTGCCAGCAGCTCGGGACTAGCGGGGGTGGCCTACGAGCAGTACTTC.